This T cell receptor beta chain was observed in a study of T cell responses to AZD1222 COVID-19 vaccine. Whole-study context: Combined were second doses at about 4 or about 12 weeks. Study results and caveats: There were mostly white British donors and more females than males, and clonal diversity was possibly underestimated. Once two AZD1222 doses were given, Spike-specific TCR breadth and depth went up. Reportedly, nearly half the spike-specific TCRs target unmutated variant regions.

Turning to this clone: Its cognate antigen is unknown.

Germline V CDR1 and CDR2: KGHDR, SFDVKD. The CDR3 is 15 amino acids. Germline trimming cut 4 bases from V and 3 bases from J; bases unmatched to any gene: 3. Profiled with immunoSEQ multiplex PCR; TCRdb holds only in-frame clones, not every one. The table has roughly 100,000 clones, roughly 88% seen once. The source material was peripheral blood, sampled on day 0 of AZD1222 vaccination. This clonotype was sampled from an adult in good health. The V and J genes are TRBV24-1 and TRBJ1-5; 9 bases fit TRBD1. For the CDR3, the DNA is TGTGCCACCAGTGAAGGACAGGGGTACAATCAGCCCCAGCATTTT. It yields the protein CATSEGQGYNQPQHF.